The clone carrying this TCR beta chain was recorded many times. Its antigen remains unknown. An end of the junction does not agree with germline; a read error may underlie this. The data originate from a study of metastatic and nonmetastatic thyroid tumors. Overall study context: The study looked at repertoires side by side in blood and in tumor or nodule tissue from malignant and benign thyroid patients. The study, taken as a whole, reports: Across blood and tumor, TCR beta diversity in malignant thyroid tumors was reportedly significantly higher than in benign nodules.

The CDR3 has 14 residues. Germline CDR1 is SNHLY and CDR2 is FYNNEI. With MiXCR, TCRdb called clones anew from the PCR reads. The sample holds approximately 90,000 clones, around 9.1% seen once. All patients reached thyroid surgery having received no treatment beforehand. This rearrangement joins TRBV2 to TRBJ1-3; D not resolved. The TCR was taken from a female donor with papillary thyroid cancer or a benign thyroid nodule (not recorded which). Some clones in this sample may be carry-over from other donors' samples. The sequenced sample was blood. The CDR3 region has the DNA TGTGCCAGCGGTGAGACCGAGACTGGAAACACCATATATTTT. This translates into CASGETETGNTIYF. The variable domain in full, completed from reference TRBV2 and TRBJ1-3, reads EPEVTQTPSHQVTQMGQEVILRCVPISNHLYFYWYRQILGQKVEFLVSFYNNEISEKSEIFDDQFSVERPDGSNFTLKIRSTKLEDSAMYFCASGETETGNTIYFGEGSWLTVV.